The clone carrying this T cell receptor beta chain was seen at least ten times. Its antigen is undetermined. The V and J ends lost 1 base and 7 bases respectively, with 17 bases between them. This CDR3 has 16 amino acids. Germline CDR1 SEHNR, CDR2 FQNEAQ (reference sequence). A CD8+CD4-CCR7+CD45RA+ gate was used to sort naive CD8 T cells. TCR libraries were built in bulk with a published protocol and specific TCR primers. TCRdb independently ran MiXCR on the PCR reads; one entry per CDR3 protein. The table lists just under 650,000 distinct CDR3 sequences, approximately 20% of them singletons. These data are taken from a study of molecular identifiers for immune sequencing clone quantification. About the research overall: Five portions were made in replicates from RNA of around 20,000 or 100,000 naive CD8 cells, and four underwent sequencing. Overall study findings and caveats: In naive cells, clones above 20 RNA copies held under 1% of molecules, whereas in effector cells they held over 97%.

This receptor was obtained from a human donor in good health. Some libraries in this study had Jurkat cell RNA spiked in. The J gene is TRBJ2-4, the V gene TRBV7-9; the D gene could be TRBD1 or TRBD2 (5 bases each). The sample consisted of naive CD8+ T cells from blood, with Jurkat cell RNA spiked in. Subset specified: FACS-sorted CD8+CD4-CCR7+CD45RA+ naive T cells. CDR3 region: CASSLGGSVMMNIQYF. CDR3 DNA sequence: TGTGCCAGCAGCTTAGGGGGGAGTGTGATGATGAACATTCAGTACTTC.